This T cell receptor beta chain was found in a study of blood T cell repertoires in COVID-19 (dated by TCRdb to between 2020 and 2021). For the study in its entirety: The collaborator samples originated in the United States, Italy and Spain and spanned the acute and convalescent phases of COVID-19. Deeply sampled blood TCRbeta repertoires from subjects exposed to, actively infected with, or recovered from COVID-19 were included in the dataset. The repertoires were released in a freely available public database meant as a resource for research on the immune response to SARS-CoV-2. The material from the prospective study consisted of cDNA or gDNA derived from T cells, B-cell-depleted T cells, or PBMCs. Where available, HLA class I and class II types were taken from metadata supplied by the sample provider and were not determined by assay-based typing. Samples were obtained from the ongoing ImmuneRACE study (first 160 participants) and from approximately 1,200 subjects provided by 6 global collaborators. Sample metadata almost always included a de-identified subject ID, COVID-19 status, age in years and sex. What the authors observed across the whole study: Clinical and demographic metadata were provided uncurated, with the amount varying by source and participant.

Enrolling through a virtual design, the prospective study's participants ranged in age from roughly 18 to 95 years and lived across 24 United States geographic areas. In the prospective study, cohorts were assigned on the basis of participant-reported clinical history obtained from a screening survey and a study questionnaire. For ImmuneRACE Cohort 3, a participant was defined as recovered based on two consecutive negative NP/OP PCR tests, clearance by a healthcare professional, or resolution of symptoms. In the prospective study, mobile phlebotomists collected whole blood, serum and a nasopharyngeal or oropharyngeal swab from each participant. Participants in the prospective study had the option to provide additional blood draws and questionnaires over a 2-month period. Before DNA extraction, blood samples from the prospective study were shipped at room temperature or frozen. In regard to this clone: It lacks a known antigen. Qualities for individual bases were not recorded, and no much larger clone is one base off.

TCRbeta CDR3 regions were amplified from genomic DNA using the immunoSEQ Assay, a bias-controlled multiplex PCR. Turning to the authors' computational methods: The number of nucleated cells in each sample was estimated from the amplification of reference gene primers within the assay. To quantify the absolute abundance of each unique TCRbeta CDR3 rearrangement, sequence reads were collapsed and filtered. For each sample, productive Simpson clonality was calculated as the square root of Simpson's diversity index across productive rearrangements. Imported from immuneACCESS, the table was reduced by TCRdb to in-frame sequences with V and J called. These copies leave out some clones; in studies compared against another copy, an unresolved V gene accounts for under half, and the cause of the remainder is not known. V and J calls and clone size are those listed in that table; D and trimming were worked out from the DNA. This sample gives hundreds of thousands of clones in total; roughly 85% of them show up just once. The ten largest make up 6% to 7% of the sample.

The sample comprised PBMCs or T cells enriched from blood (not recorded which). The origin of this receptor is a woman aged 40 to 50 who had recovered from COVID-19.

The DNA is as follows: TGTGCCAGCGGCTGGGGAAACACCATATATTTT. Translated, this gives CASGWGNTIYF. Recombination linked TRBV2 to TRBJ1-3; the D gene remains uncertain. From the germline V gene, CDR1 is SNHLY and CDR2 is FYNNEI. Taken from cysteine to phenylalanine, the CDR3 has 11 residues. Only the CDR3 DNA is retained, 33 bases long and in frame from the first base. V was cut back by 8 bases and J by 4 bases, leaving a gap of 6 bases between them.